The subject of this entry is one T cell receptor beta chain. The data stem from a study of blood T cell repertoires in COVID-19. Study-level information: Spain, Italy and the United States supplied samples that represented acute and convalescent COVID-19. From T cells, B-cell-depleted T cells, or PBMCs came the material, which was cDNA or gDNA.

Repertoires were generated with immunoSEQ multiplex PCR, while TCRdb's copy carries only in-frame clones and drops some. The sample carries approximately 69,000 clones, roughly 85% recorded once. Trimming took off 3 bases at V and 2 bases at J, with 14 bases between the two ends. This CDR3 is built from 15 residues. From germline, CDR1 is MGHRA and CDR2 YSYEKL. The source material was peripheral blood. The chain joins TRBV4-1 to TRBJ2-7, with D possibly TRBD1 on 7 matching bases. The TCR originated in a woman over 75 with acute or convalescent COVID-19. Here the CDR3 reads CASSHMQGGPYEQYF. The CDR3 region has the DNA TGCGCCAGCAGCCACATGCAGGGGGGCCCCTACGAGCAGTACTTC.